These 15 T cell receptor beta chains were sequenced from one sample in a study of regulatory T cells in long-lasting Graves disease. TCR beta libraries were built with iRepertoire HTBI primers and Arm-PCR of CDR3 regions. TCRdb independently ran MiXCR on the multiplex PCR reads; one entry per CDR3 protein. The sample includes hundreds of thousands of distinct CDR3 sequences, approximately 13% of them seen just once. The time point: newly diagnosed GD, antithyroid drugs for less than 3 months. PBMCs provided the RNA from which the TCR library was made. These data also formed part of another study, on T cells in Graves' hyperthyroidism and ophthalmopathy.

Specimen: peripheral blood mononuclear cells (PBMCs), collected at new diagnosis, from a patient treated with antithyroid drugs. The receptors derive from a man between 25 and 39 years old with Graves disease.

This clonotype was seen more than once but under ten times. The CDR3 DNA follows: TGCGCCAGCACCAGACAGGGAGGCATAGATACGCAGTATTTT. This translates into CASTRQGGIDTQYF. The gene calls are TRBV5-1 and TRBJ2-3, with D possibly TRBD1 on 7 matching bases. This CDR3 has 14 amino acids. Trimming took 6 bases from V and 5 from J, leaving 16 bases between them. CDR1 and CDR2 from the germline V gene are SGHRS and YFSETQ. Supplemented by reference TRBV5-1 and TRBJ2-3, the full variable domain reads KAGVTQTPRYLIKTRGQQVTLSCSPISGHRSVSWYQQTPGQGLQFLFEYFSETQRNKGNFPGRFSGRQFSNSRSEMNVSTLELGDSALYLCASTRQGGIDTQYFGPGTRLTVL.

This clonotype was recorded at least ten times. The rearrangement uses TRBV28 and TRBJ2-1; D unresolved. The V end lost 4 bases, the J end lost 0 bases, and 13 bases lay between the germline ends. CDR3 length: 16 amino acids. Germline V CDR1 and CDR2: MDHEN, SYDVKM. CDR3 DNA sequence: TGTGCCAGCAGTTCCTCCACTCGGAGCTCCTACAATGAGCAGTTCTTC. This codes for CASSSSTRSSYNEQFF.

This clonotype was recorded many times. V gene TRBV20-1 combines with J gene TRBJ2-7; D possibly uses TRBD1 or TRBD2 (5 bases each). V was cut by 3 bases and J by 2 bases, with 8 bases left in between. Germline CDR1 reads DFQATT; CDR2 reads SNEGSKA (reference sequence). The CDR3 is made up of 12 amino acids. The chain's CDR3 is CSASRGAYEQYF. CDR3 nucleotides: TGCAGTGCTAGTAGAGGGGCCTACGAGCAGTACTTC.

The gene calls are TRBV27 and TRBJ2-1; 9 nucleotides align to TRBD2. This CDR3 spans 15 amino acids. J gave up 6 bases and V 6 bases, and 9 bases lay outside the gene matches. Germline CDR1 MNHEY, CDR2 SMNVEV (reference sequence). DNA for the CDR3: TGTGCCAGCAGCCCGGGACTAGCAACTGCCAATGAGCAGTTCTTC. Protein sequence: CASSPGLATANEQFF.

The J gene is TRBJ2-3, the V gene TRBV5-6, with 8 bases lining up with TRBD2. The junction had 8 bases not matched to a gene; V was cut back by 4 bases and J by 1 base. Germline V gene data show CDR1 as SGHDT and CDR2 as YYEEEE. The CDR3 is made up of 16 amino acids. DNA for the CDR3: TGTGCCAGCAGCCTACGGGCTAGCGGGCGCACAGATACGCAGTATTTT. This translates into CASSLRASGRTDTQYF.

This chain uses TRBV20-1 with TRBJ1-1, with a weak D call TRBD1 (5 bases). The CDR3 loop spans 14 amino acids. Germline CDR1 DFQATT, CDR2 SNEGSKA (reference sequence). Trimming stripped 4 bases from V and 7 bases from J, with 19 bases between. The CDR3 bases are TGCAGTGCTACGGGGCCAGGTGGCGGGGGTGAAGCTTTCTTT. As protein: CSATGPGGGGEAFF.

This clonotype appeared many times. The chain joins TRBV6-2 or TRBV6-3 to TRBJ2-7; 8 bases match TRBD2. The CDR3 runs to 17 residues. With V trimmed by 0 bases and J by 2 bases, 9 bases remained unmatched. Per the germline V gene, CDR1 is MNHEY and CDR2 is SVGEGT. The CDR3 region has the DNA TGTGCCAGCAGTTACTCGTCCAGCGGGAGTTTCCCCTACGAGCAGTACTTC. Its protein is CASSYSSSGSFPYEQYF.

This clonotype has ten or more counts. This chain links TRBV7-2 with TRBJ2-4, with D possibly TRBD2 on 6 matching bases. The CDR3 runs to 15 residues. Trimming pared 3 bases from V and 5 bases from J, leaving 14 bases between. The germline V gene encodes CDR1 SGHTA and CDR2 FQGNSA. The CDR3 spells CASSFAGLDQNIQYF. The CDR3 nucleotides are TGTGCCAGCAGCTTCGCGGGGCTAGACCAAAACATTCAGTACTTC.

This clonotype was seen ten or more times. The chain is built from TRBV24-1 and TRBJ2-1, with TRBD2 identical over 9 bases. The trim removed 0 bases at V and 8 bases at J, leaving 13 bases unmatched. The germline CDR1 and CDR2 sequences are KGHDR and SFDVKD. The CDR3 has 18 residues. The CDR3 region is CATSDLPTSGERLHEQFF. DNA for the CDR3: TGTGCCACCAGTGATTTGCCGACTAGCGGTGAACGCTTACATGAGCAGTTCTTC.

This clonotype was counted ten times or more. The chain combines TRBV7-9 with TRBJ2-7; 9 bases agree with TRBD2. Germline loops: CDR1 SEHNR, CDR2 FQNEAQ (reference sequence). This CDR3 contains 15 residues. Unmatched junction bases numbered 11, after V lost 6 bases and J lost 5 bases. The CDR3 sequence: CASSSASGRPDEQYF. Here the CDR3 DNA reads TGTGCCAGCAGTTCAGCAAGCGGGAGGCCCGACGAGCAGTACTTC.

This clonotype was observed a handful of times. The chain couples TRBV14 to TRBJ2-7; D is unresolved. With 1 base removed from V and 6 bases from J, the gap between germline ends came to 10 bases. The CDR3 totals 13 residues. Looked up from germline, CDR1 is SGHDN and CDR2 is FVKESK. The CDR3 sequence: CASSQVRTGEQYF. The CDR3, as DNA: TGTGCCAGCAGCCAAGTAAGAACCGGCGAGCAGTACTTC.

The J gene is TRBJ2-5, the V gene TRBV5-1; perhaps TRBD2 as D (5 bases). This CDR3 contains 12 residues. The ends were cut back, 4 bases at V and 4 bases at J, with 8 bases in the middle. Germline assignment: CDR1 SGHRS and CDR2 YFSETQ. Here the CDR3 DNA reads TGCGCCAGCAGCGGAGAGGGAGAGACCCAGTACTTC. It codes for CASSGEGETQYF.

This clonotype was observed many times. V gene TRBV5-1 combines with J gene TRBJ2-7, with D hard to call. Germline CDR1 and CDR2: SGHRS and YFSETQ. This CDR3 comprises 14 residues. Deletions cut 1 base from V and 2 bases from J, with 10 bases between. CDR3 bases: TGCGCCAGCAGCTTGTCGCGAACAGCCTACGAGCAGTACTTC. Translated: CASSLSRTAYEQYF.

This clonotype has a count of ten or more. The CDR3 nucleotides are TGCAGTGCTAAGATCGCTGGGAGCTCCTACGAGCAGTACTTC. Translated: CSAKIAGSSYEQYF. J is TRBJ2-7 and V is TRBV20-1; TRBD2 is a possible D gene (5 bases). Germline CDR1 DFQATT, CDR2 SNEGSKA (reference sequence). This CDR3 contains 14 residues. V was trimmed by 4 bases and J by 0 bases, leaving 13 bases between them.

This chain uses TRBV30 with TRBJ1-3; D possibly corresponds to TRBD1 (5 bases). Trimming shortened V by 2 bases and J by 0 bases, and 20 bases separated the two germline ends. This CDR3 has 18 residues. From germline, CDR1 is GTSNPN and CDR2 SVGIG (reference sequence). The CDR3 bases are TGTGCCTGGAGTACCTGGGGACGGACTCTTTTCTCTGGAAACACCATATATTTT. Translated: CAWSTWGRTLFSGNTIYF.